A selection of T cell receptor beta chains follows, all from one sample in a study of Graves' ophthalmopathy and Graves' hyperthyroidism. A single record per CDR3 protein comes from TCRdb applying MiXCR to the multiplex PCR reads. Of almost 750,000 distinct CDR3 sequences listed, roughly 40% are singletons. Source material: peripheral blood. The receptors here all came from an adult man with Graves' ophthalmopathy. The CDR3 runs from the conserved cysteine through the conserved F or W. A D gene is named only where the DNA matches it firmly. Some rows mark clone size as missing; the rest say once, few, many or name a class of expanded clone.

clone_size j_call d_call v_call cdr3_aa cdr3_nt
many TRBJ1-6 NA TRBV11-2 CASSTRPGNNSPLHF TGTGCCAGCAGTACGAGGCCGGGGAATAATTCACCCCTCCACTTT
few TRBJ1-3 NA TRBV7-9 CASSLAGEQELSGNTIYF TGTGCCAGCAGCTTAGCGGGGGAACAGGAGCTCTCTGGAAACACCATATATTTT
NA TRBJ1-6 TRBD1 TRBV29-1 CSVENGTGGIGSPLHF TGCAGCGTTGAGAATGGGACAGGGGGTATAGGTTCACCCCTCCACTTT
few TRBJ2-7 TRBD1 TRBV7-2 CASSTAGGAYEQYF TGTGCCAGCAGCACCGCAGGGGGCGCGTACGAGCAGTACTTC
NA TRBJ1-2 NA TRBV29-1 CSALRTDNYGYTF TGCAGCGCTCTAAGGACAGATAACTATGGCTACACCTTC
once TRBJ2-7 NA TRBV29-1 CSVGDGSTYNEQYF TGCAGCGTTGGGGACGGCAGCACCTACAATGAGCAGTACTTC
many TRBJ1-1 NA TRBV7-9 CASSLIGAEAFF TGTGCCAGCAGCTTAATTGGGGCTGAAGCTTTCTTT
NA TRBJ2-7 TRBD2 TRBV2 CASSPLAGGSSYEQYF TGTGCCAGCAGTCCTCTTGCGGGAGGGAGCTCCTACGAGCAGTACTTC
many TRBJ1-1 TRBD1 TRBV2 CASSPDRGTEAFF TGTGCCAGCAGCCCGGACAGGGGGACTGAAGCTTTCTTT
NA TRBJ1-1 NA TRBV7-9 CASSHRTVSNTEAFF TGTGCCAGCAGCCACAGGACAGTGTCGAACACTGAAGCTTTCTTT
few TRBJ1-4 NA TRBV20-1 CSGIRDEKLFF TGCAGTGGAATCCGGGACGAAAAACTGTTTTTT
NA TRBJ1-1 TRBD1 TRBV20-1 CSGNPGQGSEAFF TGCAGTGGAAATCCGGGACAGGGGTCTGAAGCTTTCTTT
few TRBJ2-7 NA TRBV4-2 CASSQDRVTYEQYF TGTGCCAGCAGCCAAGACAGGGTAACCTACGAGCAGTACTTC
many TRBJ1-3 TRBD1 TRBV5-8 CASSDRGLGNTIYF TGTGCCAGCTCAGACAGGGGCCTTGGAAACACCATATATTTT
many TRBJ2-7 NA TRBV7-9 CASSPLGLDYEQYF TGTGCCAGCAGCCCCTTGGGGTTGGACTACGAGCAGTACTTC
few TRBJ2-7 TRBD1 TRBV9 CASSVLGTGEGEQYF TGTGCCAGCAGCGTACTCGGGACAGGGGAAGGCGAGCAGTACTTC
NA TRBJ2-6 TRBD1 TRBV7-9 CASSLRGQGANVLTF TGTGCCAGCAGCTTAAGGGGACAGGGGGCCAACGTCCTGACTTTC
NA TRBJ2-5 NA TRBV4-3 CASSQDLVDTTQETQYF TGCGCCAGCAGCCAAGATCTTGTCGATACGACCCAAGAGACCCAGTACTTC
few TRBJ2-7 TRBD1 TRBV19 CASSHDREASYEQYF TGTGCCAGTAGTCACGACAGGGAAGCTTCCTACGAGCAGTACTTC
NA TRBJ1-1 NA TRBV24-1 CATRLGGNTEAFF TGTGCCACCAGGTTGGGGGGGAACACTGAAGCTTTCTTT
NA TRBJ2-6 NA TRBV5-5 CASSLESSGANVPTF TGCGCCAGCAGCTTAGAGAGCTCTGGGGCCAACGTCCCGACTTTC
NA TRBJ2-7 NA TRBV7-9 CASSQWTGSSYNYEQYF TGTGCCAGCAGCCAGTGGACGGGGAGCTCCTATAACTACGAGCAGTACTTC
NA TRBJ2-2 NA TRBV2 CASSGGEELFF TGTGCCAGCAGTGGAGGAGAGGAGCTGTTTTTT
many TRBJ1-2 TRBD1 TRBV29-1 CSVEGQGAFGYTF TGCAGCGTTGAGGGACAGGGGGCGTTTGGCTACACCTTC
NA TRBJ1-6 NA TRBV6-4 CASSPLVARNNSPLHF TGTGCCAGCAGTCCACTGGTCGCCCGTAATAATTCACCCCTCCACTTT
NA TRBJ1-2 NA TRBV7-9 CASSLVQVNYGYTF TGTGCCAGCAGCTTAGTTCAGGTTAACTATGGCTACACCTTC
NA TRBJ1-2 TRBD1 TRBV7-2 CASSLFRAGGGYTF TGTGCCAGCAGCTTATTTAGGGCAGGGGGTGGCTACACCTTC
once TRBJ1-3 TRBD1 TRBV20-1 CSASPFGTGTGNTIYF TGCAGTGCTAGTCCTTTCGGGACAGGGACTGGAAACACCATATATTTT
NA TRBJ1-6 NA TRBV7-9 CASSSLGVRGSSPLHF TGTGCCAGCAGCTCACTCGGGGTTCGGGGAAGCTCACCCCTCCACTTT